Listed below are T cell receptor beta chains from one sample, sequenced in a study of T-cell reconstitution after alpha-beta-depleted transplantation in children. TCRdb itself ran the PCR reads through MiXCR, one entry per CDR3 protein. Here the sample spans roughly 670,000 distinct CDR3 sequences, less than 15% being singletons. The source was PBMCs, collected before TCRalphabeta/CD19-depleted stem cell transplant. The receptors here all came from a girl aged 2 to 9 with congenital amegakaryocytic thrombocytopenia, due to receive a stem cell transplant. Each CDR3 is given with its conserved first and last residue. Fields, in order: D gene, clone size, CDR3 length, J gene, V gene, CDR3 DNA, CDR3 protein. D genes are given only for firm matches. Only part of the rows carry a size: once, few, many, or a class if the clone is expanded.

NA,many,16,TRBJ2-3,TRBV5-1,TGCGCCAGCAGCTTGAGGACTCAGGGGGGAGCAGATACGCAGTATTTT,CASSLRTQGGADTQYF
NA,few,19,TRBJ1-5,TRBV19,TGTGCCAGTAGTATAGATGTCACAGTTAATCAATATAGCAATCAGCCCCAGCATTTT,CASSIDVTVNQYSNQPQHF
TRBD2,NA,16,TRBJ2-5,TRBV20-1,TGCAGTGCCAGGGACGGACTAGACGTAACCAAAGAGACCCAGTACTTC,CSARDGLDVTKETQYF
TRBD2,NA,15,TRBJ2-7,TRBV7-2,TGTGCCAGCAGCTCCTCCGGGACTAGCCTCTACGAGCAGTACTTC,CASSSSGTSLYEQYF
TRBD2,many,16,TRBJ2-1,TRBV19,TGTGCCAGTAGAGGACTAGCGGGAGGGATAGTAGATGAGCAGTTCTTC,CASRGLAGGIVDEQFF
NA,many,14,TRBJ2-1,TRBV20-1,TGCAGTGCCCAAGTGGACAGCCCATACAATGAGCAGTTCTTC,CSAQVDSPYNEQFF
NA,few,13,TRBJ1-2,TRBV2,TGTGCCAGCTGTACGGGAGGGTGGGGCGGCTACACCTTC,CASCTGGWGGYTF
NA,NA,17,TRBJ1-5,TRBV20-1,TGCAGTGCTAGGGGAGATTTACCGGGACCGTGGGATCAGCCCCAGCATTTT,CSARGDLPGPWDQPQHF
NA,NA,15,TRBJ2-3,TRBV20-1,TGCAGTGCTAGAGATTGGAGCCTGAGAATGAGTACGCAGTATTTT,CSARDWSLRMSTQYF
NA,many,14,TRBJ1-5,TRBV29-1,TGCAGCGTTGAGGTTGGGACTGAGAATCAGCCCCAGCATTTT,CSVEVGTENQPQHF
NA,NA,14,TRBJ2-5,TRBV5-8,TGTGCCAGCAGCTTATCGGGGAGGAAGGAGACCCAGCACTTC,CASSLSGRKETQHF
TRBD2,NA,15,TRBJ2-1,TRBV7-3,TGTGCCAGCAGCCCAAGCGGGAGAGGGTTCGATGAGCAGTTCTTC,CASSPSGRGFDEQFF
TRBD2,few,17,TRBJ2-7,TRBV20-1,TGCAGTGCTAGAGATCTTTTGGGGGTAGCGGGGTCCTACGAGCAGTACTTC,CSARDLLGVAGSYEQYF
NA,NA,19,TRBJ2-7,TRBV4-1,TGCGCCAGCAGCCAAGGAGGCGGTCCCTGGAGCTCGCCCTCCTACGAGCAGTACTTC,CASSQGGGPWSSPSYEQYF
NA,many,15,TRBJ2-5,TRBV10-1,TGCGCCAGCAGTGATTTTACAATTAGCCCAGAGACCCAGTACTTC,CASSDFTISPETQYF
TRBD2,many,13,TRBJ2-7,TRBV6-6,TGTGCCAGCCTAGCGGCGGACAAGGTCGAGCAGTACTTC,CASLAADKVEQYF
TRBD1,few,15,TRBJ1-2,TRBV12-3/TRBV12-4,TGTGCCAGCAGGGCCCGGGACAGGGGGCCCTATGGCTACACCTTC,CASRARDRGPYGYTF
NA,many,14,TRBJ1-2,TRBV5-1,TGCGCCAGCAGCTTGTACGGCGAAACCTATGGCTACACCTTC,CASSLYGETYGYTF
NA,many,13,TRBJ2-1,TRBV20-1,TGCAGTGCTCACGATGGGGACACCAATGAGCAGTTCTTC,CSAHDGDTNEQFF
NA,NA,12,TRBJ2-1,TRBV20-1,TGCAGTGCTAACGTCGGCGCGGTTGAGCAGTTCTTC,CSANVGAVEQFF
NA,many,15,TRBJ2-5,TRBV18,TGTGCCAGCTCACCTTGGGACGGAATCCAAGAGACCCAGTACTTC,CASSPWDGIQETQYF
NA,NA,15,TRBJ2-5,TRBV20-1,TGCAGTGCTAGAAACCGAAACCCGGGACAAGAGACCCAGTACTTC,CSARNRNPGQETQYF
TRBD2,NA,16,TRBJ2-4,TRBV7-9,TGTGCCAGCAGCATCGGGACTAGCGGGAGTTCGGACATTCAGTACTTC,CASSIGTSGSSDIQYF
TRBD1,many,13,TRBJ2-2,TRBV29-1,TGCAGCGTAGCTACAGGGGAGCCCGGGGAGCTGTTTTTT,CSVATGEPGELFF
NA,NA,11,TRBJ2-3,TRBV20-1,TGCAGTGCCACAGCTTCAGATACGCAGTATTTT,CSATASDTQYF
NA,many,14,TRBJ2-1,TRBV12-3/TRBV12-4,TGTGCCAGCAGTGGGGTGTCAGAATACAATGAGCAGTTCTTC,CASSGVSEYNEQFF
NA,few,16,TRBJ2-6,TRBV20-1,TGCAGTGCTAGTTCGGGACCTGGCTCTGGGGCCAACGTCCTGACTTTC,CSASSGPGSGANVLTF